The next 15 T cell receptor beta chains were all read from a single sample in a study of shared clonotypes between healthy human individuals. TCRdb keeps only in-frame clones here, not all; method: immunoSEQ multiplex PCR. The sample records under 750,000 clones, about two thirds being singletons. The sequencing sample was made of memory CD4+ T cells sorted from blood. The subset was: CD45RA-negative fraction. Receptors were obtained from a woman aged 25 to 45 in good health.

The rearrangement uses TRBV4-2 and TRBJ1-5; D is uncertain. Germline V lookup: CDR1 LGHNA, CDR2 YNFKEQ. V dropped 2 bases and J dropped 2 bases, with 4 bases sitting between them. This CDR3 has 13 amino acids. CDR3 amino acids: CASSQTRNQPQHF. The CDR3 nucleotides read TGTGCCAGCAGCCAAACTCGCAATCAGCCCCAGCATTTT.

The count of this clone is one. This chain uses TRBV18 with TRBJ1-2; TRBD1 is a possible D gene (6 bases). Germline CDR1 KGHSH, CDR2 LQKENI. CDR3 size: 12 residues. Between the trimmed V and J ends, which lost 6 bases and 4 bases, there was a span of 9 bases. The CDR3 reads CASSRTVYGYTF. The CDR3 nucleotides read TGTGCCAGCTCCCGGACAGTCTATGGCTACACCTTC. Supplemented by reference TRBV18 and TRBJ1-2, the full variable domain reads NAGVMQNPRHLVRRRGQEARLRCSPMKGHSHVYWYRQLPEEGLKFMVYLQKENIIDESGMPKERFSAEFPKEGPSILRIQQVVRGDSAAYFCASSRTVYGYTFGSGTRLTVV.

This sequence joins TRBV29-1 and TRBJ1-2, with a weak D call TRBD1 (6 bases). Germline loops: CDR1 SQVTM, CDR2 ANQGSEA. Trimming removed 6 bases at V and 7 bases at J, with 24 bases between. The CDR3 runs 15 residues. CDR3 sequence (DNA): TGCAGCGTGGCACCCTTAAGAAACAGGGTCATTGGCTACACCTTC. It is translated as CSVAPLRNRVIGYTF.

With regard to this clone: The same CDR3 is also encoded by other DNA sequences in this sample. V gene TRBV18 combines with J gene TRBJ1-2; 9 bases are shared with TRBD1. The length of the CDR3 is 13 residues. In germline, CDR1 is KGHSH, CDR2 LQKENI. The V and J ends lost 1 base and 6 bases, in that order; junction bases with no gene match: 0. CDR3 region: CASSPRTGDGYTF. CDR3 DNA sequence: TGTGCCAGCTCACCACGGACAGGGGATGGCTACACCTTC.

The V and J genes are TRBV27 and TRBJ1-4; 9 bases are a match to TRBD1. With V trimmed by 2 bases and J by 8 bases, 3 bases remained unmatched. Germline V gene lookup returns CDR1 MNHEY and CDR2 SMNVEV (reference sequence). The CDR3 contains 14 residues. CDR3 sequence reads: CASSLRGQGEKLFF. In DNA, the CDR3 is TGTGCCAGCAGTTTACGGGGACAGGGAGAAAAACTGTTTTTT.

This chain uses TRBV28 with TRBJ1-5; D is ambiguous. V was shortened by 5 bases and J by 3 bases, with 11 bases between the two germline ends. Germline V gene data show CDR1 as MDHEN and CDR2 as SYDVKM. There are 14 residues in the CDR3. The CDR3: CASSPSSHNQPQHF. The CDR3 DNA sequence: TGTGCCAGCAGTCCAAGCAGTCACAATCAGCCCCAGCATTTT.

The V and J genes are TRBV9 and TRBJ2-1, with 8 bases that match TRBD2. Per the germline V gene, CDR1 is SGDLS and CDR2 is YYNGEE. Germline trimming cut 6 bases from V and 4 bases from J; bases unmatched to any gene: 9. The CDR3 has 15 residues. The CDR3 nucleotides read TGTGCCAGCACACCGGGACTAGATTTATACAATGAGCAGTTCTTC. Residues: CASTPGLDLYNEQFF.

The chain couples TRBV7-8 to TRBJ1-1; D is unresolved. Germline V lookup: CDR1 SGHVS, CDR2 FQNEAQ. V lost 5 bases and J 0 bases, leaving 7 bases between the germline ends. The CDR3 totals 13 residues. The CDR3 DNA follows: TGTGCCAGCAGCCCCTTAATGAACACTGAAGCTTTCTTT. It codes for CASSPLMNTEAFF.

This chain uses TRBV28 with TRBJ1-5, with 9 bases matching TRBD1. This CDR3 spans 17 amino acids. The V gene's germline CDR1 is MDHEN and CDR2 SYDVKM. V dropped 3 bases and J dropped 2; count of bases not matched to a gene: 8. CDR3 nucleotides: TGTGCCAGCAGTTTCGGGACAGGGCCGATGCGCAATCAGCCCCAGCATTTT. Translating gives CASSFGTGPMRNQPQHF.

The chain carries TRBV10-3 and TRBJ2-5; D may be TRBD2 (6 bases). Trimming shortened V by 7 bases and J by 0 bases, and 9 bases separated the two germline ends. Germline assignment: CDR1 ENHRY and CDR2 SYGVKD. The CDR3 runs 13 residues. CDR3 sequence: CAITAGNQETQYF. CDR3 in DNA: TGTGCCATCACAGCGGGCAACCAAGAGACCCAGTACTTC.

About this clone itself: A much larger clonotype is one base distant, so this may be a read error. This chain links TRBV11-1 with TRBJ1-2, with D perhaps matching TRBD1 (6 bases). CDR3 length: 12 residues. V was clipped by 5 bases and J by 3 bases, with 7 bases between them. Per germline, CDR1 SGHAT and CDR2 FQDESV (reference sequence). CDR3 protein: CASSPGDYGYTF. The CDR3 nucleotides are TGTGCCAGCAGCCCAGGGGACTATGGCTACACCTTC.

This chain joins TRBV12-5 and TRBJ2-1; 14 bases line up with TRBD2. The CDR3 is 15 residues long. CDR1 LGHNT and CDR2 FRNRAP come from the germline V gene. The V segment lost 6 bases and the J segment 7 bases; nucleotides outside the gene matches: 5. The CDR3 nucleotides are TGTGCTAGTGGCCTGGGACTAGCGGGAGTTAATGAGCAGTTCTTC. The encoded protein is CASGLGLAGVNEQFF.

CDR3 protein: CASSLGNSRGNEQFF. CDR3 sequence (DNA): TGTGCCAGCAGCTTAGGGAACTCGAGAGGGAATGAGCAGTTCTTC. The rearrangement links TRBV11-2 to TRBJ2-1; TRBD2 might be the D (5 bases). The CDR3 contains 15 residues. Germline V gene lookup returns CDR1 SGHAT and CDR2 FQNNGV. V was trimmed by 1 base and J by 7 bases, leaving 14 bases between them. The full variable domain, with the rest looked up from reference TRBV11-2 and TRBJ2-1, is EAGVAQSPRYKIIEKRQSVAFWCNPISGHATLYWYQQILGQGPKLLIQFQNNGVVDDSQLPKDRFSAERLKGVDSTLKIQPAKLEDSAVYLCASSLGNSRGNEQFFGPGTRLTVL.

The rearrangement uses TRBV5-1 and TRBJ1-1, with 7 nucleotides matching TRBD1. The CDR3 sequence is 14 residues long. Per germline, CDR1 SGHRS and CDR2 YFSETQ. The V gene end was trimmed by 4 bases and the J gene end by 1 base; junction bases not matched to a gene: 4. As DNA, the CDR3 is TGCGCCAGCAGCGGAGGACAGGAGAACACTGAAGCTTTCTTT. It yields the protein CASSGGQENTEAFF.

The J gene is TRBJ2-1, the V gene TRBV6-4; 9 bases align to TRBD2. The V segment lost 7 bases and the J segment 0 bases; nucleotides outside the gene matches: 16. CDR1 and CDR2 (germline): MRHNA, SNTAGT. This CDR3 comprises 19 residues. The CDR3 DNA reads as TGTGCCAGCAACCGAACGGGACTAGCCCCCGAGAGCTCCTACAATGAGCAGTTCTTC. Protein: CASNRTGLAPESSYNEQFF.